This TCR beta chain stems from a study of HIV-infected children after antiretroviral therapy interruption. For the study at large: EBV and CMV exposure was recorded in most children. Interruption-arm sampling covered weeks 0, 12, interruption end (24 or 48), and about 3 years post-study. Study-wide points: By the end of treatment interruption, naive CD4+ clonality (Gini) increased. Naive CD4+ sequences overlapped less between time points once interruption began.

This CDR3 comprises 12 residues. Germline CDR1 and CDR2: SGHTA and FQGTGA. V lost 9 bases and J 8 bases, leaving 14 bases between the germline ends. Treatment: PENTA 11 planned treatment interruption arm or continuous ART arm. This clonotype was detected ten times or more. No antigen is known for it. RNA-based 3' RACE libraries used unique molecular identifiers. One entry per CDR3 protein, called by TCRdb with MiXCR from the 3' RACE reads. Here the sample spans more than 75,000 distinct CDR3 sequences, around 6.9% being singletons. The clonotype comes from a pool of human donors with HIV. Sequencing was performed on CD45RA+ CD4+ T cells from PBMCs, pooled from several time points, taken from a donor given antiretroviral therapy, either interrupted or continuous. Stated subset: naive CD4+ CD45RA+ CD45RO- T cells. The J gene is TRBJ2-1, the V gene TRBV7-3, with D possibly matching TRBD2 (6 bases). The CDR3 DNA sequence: TGTGCCAGAGAGGAGGGTCTCGATGAGCAGTTCTTC. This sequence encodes CAREEGLDEQFF.